This T cell receptor beta chain was retrieved from a study of long-term antiretroviral therapy in people with HIV. As for the study in general: The oldest specimens predate the 2015 immediate-ART recommendation by about a decade.

Every participant gave one or more pre-ART and two or more post-ART PBMC samples. The assay used was immunoSEQ (version v3.0), run at survey level. Using immunoSEQ multiplex PCR, the repertoire was profiled, and TCRdb retains in-frame clones only, with some absent. This repertoire shows roughly 15,000 clones, over 75% found once; its top ten account for around a tenth. Details on this clone: What it binds is unknown.

General study points: Despite increasing after ART, diversity remained lower than that of transplant donor controls.

Deletions cut 5 bases from V and 3 bases from J, with 7 bases between. This CDR3 spans 11 amino acids. Looked up from germline, CDR1 is GTSNPN and CDR2 is SVGIG (reference sequence). Sequenced here: unsorted PBMCs, sampled 6.2 years after starting antiretroviral therapy. This TCR derives from a man aged 40-50 years with HIV. The J gene is TRBJ1-2, the V gene TRBV30; TRBD1 might be the D (5 bases). DNA for the CDR3: TGTGCCTGGCAGGGTGACTATGGCTACACCTTC. This codes for CAWQGDYGYTF.